This T cell receptor (beta chain) comes out of a study of Ad26.COV2.S vaccination and SARS-CoV-2 variants. TCRdb keeps only in-frame clones here, not all; method: immunoSEQ multiplex PCR. The profile covers over 400,000 clones, with about nine tenths appearing a single time and approximately 4.3% taken by the ten largest. On this clone: As yet, its antigen is unknown. Different DNA sequences within this sample yield the same CDR3.

Study-level findings and limits: Whether participants received vaccine or placebo, their non-spike TCR breadth was similar.

Per germline, CDR1 SGDLS and CDR2 YYNGEE. V gave up 0 bases and J gave up 2 bases; unmatched junction bases: 2. The length of the CDR3 is 15 residues. As to treatment: 15 to 20 received Ad26.COV2.S at low or high dose, single or two shots; about 5 received placebo; per-sample allocation not given. Collection of samples fell on day 63 after the first vaccine or placebo injection. The donor was a Boston adult aged 18-55 years. Built on an Ad26 vector, the vaccine expressed Wuhan-strain SARS-CoV-2 spike. The specimen comprised peripheral blood, sampled in a trial of Ad26.COV2.S vaccine versus placebo. This sequence joins TRBV9 and TRBJ2-7, with 10 positions matching TRBD1. This clonotype originated in a person aged 18-65 years who received the Ad26.COV2.S COVID-19 vaccine or a placebo. The CDR3 DNA follows: TGTGCCAGCAGCGTAGGGACAGGGGGGGCCTACGAGCAGTACTTC. This encodes CASSVGTGGAYEQYF.